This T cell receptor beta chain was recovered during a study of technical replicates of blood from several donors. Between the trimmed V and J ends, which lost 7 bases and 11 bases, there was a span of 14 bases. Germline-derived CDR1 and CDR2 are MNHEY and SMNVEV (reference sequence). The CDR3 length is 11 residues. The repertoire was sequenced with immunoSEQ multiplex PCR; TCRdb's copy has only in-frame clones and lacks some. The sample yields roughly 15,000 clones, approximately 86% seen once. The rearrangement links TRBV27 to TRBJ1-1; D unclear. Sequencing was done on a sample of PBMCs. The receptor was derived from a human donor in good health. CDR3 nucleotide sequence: TGTGCCAGCACCTCCCAGAAGAAGGCTTTCTTT. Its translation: CASTSQKKAFF.